These 10 T cell receptor beta chains originate from one sample sequenced in a study of blood T cells in healthy people across ages. With a J-beta primer mix and a sample-barcoded 5' primer, a second PCR ran roughly 6 to 11 cycles. A single record per CDR3 protein comes from TCRdb applying MiXCR to the 5' RACE reads. Of approximately 800,000 distinct CDR3 sequences in the sample, under 40% were seen once. The material sequenced was blood. The receptors shown here come from a man between 18 and 35 years old in good health.

This chain uses TRBV4-3 with TRBJ1-4; 10 nucleotides line up with TRBD1. Losses at the gene ends were 0 bases for V and 10 bases for J; bases not matched to a gene: 5. The CDR3 totals 15 residues. Germline assignment: CDR1 LGHNA and CDR2 YSLEER. The CDR3 DNA sequence: TGCGCCAGCAGCCAAGAGCCGGGGACAGGGGCAAAACTGTTTTTT. It translates to CASSQEPGTGAKLFF.

The chain links TRBV7-2 to TRBJ1-2; D uncertain. Germline V gene lookup returns CDR1 SGHTA and CDR2 FQGNSA. This CDR3 region has 15 residues. V was pared by 5 bases and J by 4 bases, with 17 bases between. CDR3 loop: CASSPVFPLGYGYTF. In DNA, the CDR3 is TGTGCCAGCAGCCCGGTCTTTCCTTTGGGCTATGGCTACACCTTC.

This rearrangement joins TRBV20-1 to TRBJ1-4; maybe TRBD1 (5 bases). The V gene lost 3 bases and the J gene lost 0 bases, with 11 bases spanning the gap. Germline V gene lookup returns CDR1 DFQATT and CDR2 SNEGSKA (reference sequence). This CDR3 region has 15 residues. CDR3 amino acids: CSAREGSATNEKLFF. CDR3 bases: TGCAGTGCTAGGGAGGGGAGCGCAACTAATGAAAAACTGTTTTTT.

A word on this clonotype: This may be a read error, as it is one base from a much larger clone. J is TRBJ1-2 and V is TRBV7-2, with 11 bases lining up with TRBD1. Trimming removed 11 bases from V and 8 bases from J; junction bases left unmatched: 16. There are 15 residues in the CDR3. The germline CDR1 and CDR2 sequences are SGHTA and FQGNSA. The CDR3 DNA reads as TGTGCCGCGGCCTGGGGAGGACAGGGGGCAGGAGGCTACACCTTC. Translation: CAAAWGGQGAGGYTF. Variable domain in full (rest from reference TRBV7-2 and TRBJ1-2): GAGVSQSPSNKVTEKGKDVELRCDPISGHTALYWYRQSLGQGLEFLIYFQGNSAPDKSGLPSDRFSAERTGGSVSTLTIQRTQQEDSAVYLCAAAWGGQGAGGYTFGSGTRLTVV.

Points on this clonotype: A much larger clone sits a single nucleotide away, making a read error possible. V is TRBV7-9 and J is TRBJ2-7, with a weak D call TRBD1 (6 bases). Trimming cost V 2 bases and J 10 bases, with 24 bases left between them. This CDR3 spans 16 amino acids. Germline V gene sequence: CDR1 SEHNR, CDR2 FQNEAQ (reference sequence). CDR3 residues: CASSLIQGVAKNVQYF. CDR3 sequence (DNA): TGTGCCAGCAGCTTAATACAGGGTGTAGCCAAAAACGTTCAGTACTTC.

Turning to this clonotype: Just one base apart from a much larger clone, this may be a read error. The rearrangement uses TRBV5-1 and TRBJ2-5; possibly TRBD1 for D (6 bases). The V gene's germline CDR1 is SGHRS and CDR2 YFSETQ. The CDR3 loop spans 14 amino acids. V was shortened by 2 bases and J by 5 bases, with 13 bases between the two germline ends. The CDR3 coding sequence is TGCGCCAGCAGCTTAAACAGGGACGGGGAGACCCAGTACTTC. Protein sequence: CASSLNRDGETQYF.

This clonotype came up a few times. The CDR3 loop reads CASSAQGSYGYTF. CDR3 nucleotides: TGTGCCAGCAGTGCGCAGGGGAGCTATGGCTACACCTTC. The chain combines TRBV6-5 with TRBJ1-2; D may be TRBD1 (6 bases). Trimming pared 5 bases from V and 4 bases from J, leaving 11 bases between. Germline-derived CDR1 and CDR2 are MNHEY and SVGAGI. This CDR3 has 13 residues.

Remarks on this clonotype: Possible read error: a much larger clone is one base away. This chain uses TRBV12-3 or TRBV12-4 with TRBJ2-3; tentative D call: TRBD2 (7 bases). This CDR3 region has 16 residues. Trimming took off 5 bases at V and 5 bases at J, with 20 bases between the two ends. CDR3 coding DNA: TGTGCCAGCAGTCTTAGGGGGGGAGAGGGAAGAGATACGCAGTATTTT. Its protein is CASSLRGGEGRDTQYF.

This clonotype has a handful of counts. The V and J genes are TRBV28 and TRBJ2-4, with D unclear. The germline gives CDR1 MDHEN, CDR2 SYDVKM. V shed 5 bases and J shed 3 bases, with 14 bases lying between them. The CDR3 has 15 amino acids. The CDR3 loop is CASSPAGSIKNIQYF. The CDR3 bases are TGTGCCAGCAGTCCCGCCGGGTCCATCAAAAACATTCAGTACTTC. Combining the CDR3 with reference TRBV28 and TRBJ2-4 gives the whole variable domain DVKVTQSSRYLVKRTGEKVFLECVQDMDHENMFWYRQDPGLGLRLIYFSYDVKMKEKGDIPEGYSVSREKKERFSLILESASTNQTSMYLCASSPAGSIKNIQYFGAGTRLSVL.

This clonotype was recorded a few times. This chain uses TRBV5-1 with TRBJ2-1; 8 nucleotides align to TRBD1. V lost 4 bases to trimming and J lost 8 bases; unmatched junction nucleotides: 5. There are 13 residues in the CDR3. The germline gives CDR1 SGHRS, CDR2 YFSETQ. DNA for the CDR3: TGCGCCAGCAGCAACCCGACAGGGGATGAGCAGTTCTTC. Protein product: CASSNPTGDEQFF.